This T cell receptor (beta chain) was identified during a study of blood T cells in healthy people across ages. Samples had at least 7 million PBMCs isolated from them. Combining a sample-barcoded 5' primer with a J-beta primer mix, a second PCR ran for roughly 7 to 11 cycles. TCRdb fed the 5' RACE reads into MiXCR, producing one record per CDR3 protein. The table lists 1,100,000 or so distinct CDR3 sequences, 35% to 55% of them singletons. The study, taken as a whole, reports: Measured against age, TCR beta diversity per million T cells decreased in a roughly linear manner.

Details on this clonotype: Its matching antigen is unknown.

The clonotype was recovered from a woman aged 60-70 years in good health. The source material was blood.

CDR3 sequence reads: CASGDYGTQYF. CDR3 DNA sequence: TGTGCCAGCGGGGACTACGGGACCCAGTACTTC. The chain is built from TRBV6-2 or TRBV6-3 and TRBJ2-5; 7 bases are shared with TRBD2. J gave up 7 bases and V 8 bases, and 4 bases lay outside the gene matches. Germline assignment: CDR1 MNHEY and CDR2 SVGEGT. CDR3 size: 11 residues.